The sequence of this T cell receptor beta chain was determined in a study of blood T cell repertoires in COVID-19. About the study: From T cells, B-cell-depleted T cells, or PBMCs came the material, which was cDNA or gDNA.

Clones were sequenced by immunoSEQ multiplex PCR, and TCRdb holds only the in-frame ones, with some missing. The profile covers 250,000 or so clones, with around 87% appearing a single time and about 1.5% taken by the ten largest. This TCR was recovered from a woman aged 50 to 65 who had recovered from COVID-19. Sequenced input: PBMCs or T cells enriched from blood (not recorded which).

The CDR3 sequence is CASSLRETTTGELFF. Written as DNA, the CDR3 is TGTGCCAGCAGCTTGCGGGAAACGACCACCGGGGAGCTGTTTTTT. The chain joins TRBV7-9 to TRBJ2-2; D might be TRBD2 (6 bases). Germline CDR1 and CDR2: SEHNR and FQNEAQ (reference sequence). The V gene lost 3 bases and the J gene lost 4 bases, with 12 bases spanning the gap. The CDR3 covers 15 residues.